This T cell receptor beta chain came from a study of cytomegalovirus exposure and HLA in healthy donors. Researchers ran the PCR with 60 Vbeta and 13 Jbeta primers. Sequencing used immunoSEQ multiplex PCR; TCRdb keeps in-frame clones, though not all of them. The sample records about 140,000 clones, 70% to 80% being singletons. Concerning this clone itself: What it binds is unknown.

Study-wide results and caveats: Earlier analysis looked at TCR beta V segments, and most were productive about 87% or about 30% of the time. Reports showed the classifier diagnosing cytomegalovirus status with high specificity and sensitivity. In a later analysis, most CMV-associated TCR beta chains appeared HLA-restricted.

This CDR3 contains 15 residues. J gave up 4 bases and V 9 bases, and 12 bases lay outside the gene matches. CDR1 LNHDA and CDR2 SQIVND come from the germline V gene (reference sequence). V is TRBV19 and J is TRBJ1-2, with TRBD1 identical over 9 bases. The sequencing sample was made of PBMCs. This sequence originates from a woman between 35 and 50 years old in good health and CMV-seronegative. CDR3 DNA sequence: TGTGCCAGCCGGGACAGGGATCCTGGGGGCTATGGCTACACCTTC. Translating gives CASRDRDPGGYGYTF.